This passage covers 14 T cell receptor beta chains from one sample sequenced in a study of T cell repertoires in cytomegalovirus infection. Their recognized antigens are unknown. TCRdb fed the reads into MiXCR, producing one record per CDR3 protein. The sample shows about 700,000 distinct CDR3 sequences, around 30% of them seen only once. The material was cultured PBMCs, obtained from culture after CMV antigen stimulation. The receptors derive from a human donor in good health (CMV status not recorded). Some clones in this sample may be carry-over from other donors' samples.

This clonotype was counted at least ten times. The genes are TRBV7-2 and TRBJ2-4, with D possibly called TRBD1 or TRBD2 (5 bases each). Deletions cut 0 bases from V and 8 bases from J, with 14 bases between. Germline-derived CDR1 and CDR2 are SGHTA and FQGNSA. The CDR3 is 15 residues long. The DNA of the CDR3 is TGTGCCAGCAGCTTAGCGTTAGCTAGAGGGGACATTCAGTACTTC. This gives the protein CASSLALARGDIQYF.

V and J are TRBV2 and TRBJ1-2; tentative D call: TRBD1 (5 bases). Trimming took off 3 bases at V and 5 bases at J, with 7 bases between the two ends. Germline V lookup: CDR1 SNHLY, CDR2 FYNNEI. The CDR3 has 12 amino acids. CDR3 loop: CASSDPGYGYTF. For the CDR3, the DNA is TGTGCCAGCAGTGACCCAGGGTATGGCTACACCTTC.

This clonotype has a handful of counts. This chain joins TRBV19 and TRBJ2-5, with unresolved D. Germline CDR1 is LNHDA and CDR2 is SQIVND (reference sequence). The ends were cut back, 5 bases at V and 1 base at J, with 8 bases in the middle. This CDR3 region has 13 residues. This CDR3 is CASSERIQETQYF. The CDR3 DNA is TGTGCCAGTAGTGAGAGGATCCAAGAGACCCAGTACTTC.

This clonotype was counted between two and nine times. The chain is built from TRBV15 and TRBJ2-1; D possibly corresponds to TRBD2 (6 bases). V was trimmed by 3 bases and J by 2 bases, leaving 20 bases between them. This CDR3 comprises 18 residues. The germline V gene encodes CDR1 LNHNV and CDR2 YYDKDF (reference sequence). The DNA of the CDR3 is TGTGCCACCAGCAGCCGAAGTGCTCCCGGGAGTGCCTACAATGAGCAGTTCTTC. Translating it yields CATSSRSAPGSAYNEQFF.

This chain joins TRBV7-9 and TRBJ2-1, with D maybe TRBD2 (7 bases). CDR1 is SEHNR, CDR2 FQNEAQ, per germline (reference sequence). The CDR3 has 17 residues. V was trimmed by 5 bases and J by 1 base, leaving 18 bases between them. CDR3 in DNA: TGTGCCAGCAGCGGATCAAGGGGGGGCAGGTCCTACAATGAGCAGTTCTTC. Its translation: CASSGSRGGRSYNEQFF.

This clonotype was found a few times. The chain has TRBV27 and TRBJ1-1; D is uncertain. This CDR3 has 16 amino acids. Germline-derived CDR1 and CDR2 are MNHEY and SMNVEV (reference sequence). V dropped 3 bases and J dropped 1 base, with 15 bases sitting between them. The CDR3 is CASSFGVAWTNTEAFF. The CDR3 DNA sequence: TGTGCCAGCAGTTTTGGGGTCGCGTGGACGAACACTGAAGCTTTCTTT.

The V gene is TRBV20-1, the J gene TRBJ1-6; D is unclear. CDR3 size: 19 residues. Germline CDR1 is DFQATT and CDR2 is SNEGSKA (reference sequence). Trimming took off 0 bases at V and 3 bases at J, with 21 bases between the two ends. CDR3 sequence (DNA): TGCAGTGCTAGAGATCGGGAGAGGGTCCCACCACACTATAATTCACCCCTCCACTTT. Translating it yields CSARDRERVPPHYNSPLHF.

This clonotype was observed a handful of times. The chain carries TRBV12-3 or TRBV12-4 and TRBJ2-7; D may be TRBD2 (6 bases). The V gene lost 3 bases and the J gene lost 3 bases, with 12 bases spanning the gap. This CDR3 spans 14 amino acids. CDR3 residues: CASSFTSRVYEQYF. The CDR3 DNA sequence: TGTGCCAGCAGTTTTACTAGCAGAGTCTACGAGCAGTACTTC.

The gene calls are TRBV15 and TRBJ1-2; tentative D call: TRBD1 (5 bases). Germline V lookup: CDR1 LNHNV, CDR2 YYDKDF (reference sequence). Between the trimmed V and J ends, which lost 0 bases and 2 bases, there was a span of 10 bases. The CDR3 runs to 15 residues. The CDR3 nucleotides are TGTGCCACCAGCAGAGAAGGGGCCATGAACTATGGCTACACCTTC. The encoded protein is CATSREGAMNYGYTF.

This rearrangement joins TRBV5-4 to TRBJ1-1; tentative D call: TRBD1 (5 bases). Germline assignment: CDR1 SGHNT and CDR2 YYREEE (reference sequence). There are 12 residues in the CDR3. Trimming cost V 7 bases and J 7 bases, with 14 bases left between them. CDR3 loop: CASGDRWNEAFF. In DNA, the CDR3 is TGTGCCAGCGGGGACCGGTGGAATGAAGCTTTCTTT.

The chain has TRBV19 and TRBJ1-5; D might be TRBD1 (6 bases). Per germline, CDR1 LNHDA and CDR2 SQIVND (reference sequence). V lost 3 bases and J 7 bases, leaving 10 bases between the germline ends. This CDR3 spans 13 amino acids. The CDR3 sequence: CASSIRGSQPQHF. The CDR3 nucleotides read TGTGCCAGTAGTATCAGGGGAAGCCAGCCCCAGCATTTT.

This clonotype was observed once. The chain has TRBV12-3 or TRBV12-4 and TRBJ2-4, with a tentative D call TRBD1 (5 bases). This CDR3 has 11 residues. The V end was cut by 11 bases, the J end by 9 bases, with 14 bases between. CDR3 region: CAVAQGSIQYF. The CDR3 nucleotides read TGTGCCGTGGCGCAGGGTTCCATTCAGTACTTC.

In its sample, this clonotype was seen a few times. Germline is not matched at one junction end, which may reflect a read error. J is TRBJ2-5 and V is TRBV12-3 or TRBV12-4; a weak D match, TRBD2 (5 bases). The CDR3 consists of 14 residues. The CDR3 DNA reads as TGTGCCAGCAGCACCGGGTCCCGGGGAGAGACCCAGTGCTTC. The encoded protein is CASSTGSRGETQCF.

This clonotype was detected only once. This sequence joins TRBV27 and TRBJ1-4; D is undetermined. CDR3 length equals 14 residues. V gave up 1 base and J gave up 6 bases, with 9 bases separating them. Germline V gene sequence: CDR1 MNHEY, CDR2 SMNVEV (reference sequence). CDR3 loop: CASSLLGGHEKLFF. The CDR3 DNA follows: TGTGCCAGCAGTTTATTGGGAGGGCATGAAAAACTGTTTTTT.